This entry concerns a single TCR beta chain. The data were produced by immunoSEQ multiplex PCR, yet TCRdb's version contains in-frame clones alone and is incomplete. The sample consists of fewer than 500,000 clones, around nine tenths of them appearing once. The data were obtained in a study of control samples from healthy donors and cancer patients. The V and J ends lost 1 base and 9 bases, in that order; junction bases with no gene match: 8. The CDR3 runs to 15 residues. Germline V gene data show CDR1 as LNHNV and CDR2 as YYDKDF (reference sequence). The chain uses TRBV15 and TRBJ2-1; 8 bases fit TRBD2. The source is a man aged 35 to 55 with head and neck cancer. Input material: PBMCs. CDR3 sequence reads: CATSRGVSGIIEQFF. The DNA of the CDR3 is TGTGCCACCAGCAGAGGGGTTAGCGGGATCATTGAGCAGTTCTTC. Full variable domain (missing parts from reference TRBV15 and TRBJ2-1): DAMVIQNPRYQVTQFGKPVTLSCSQTLNHNVMYWYQQKSSQAPKLLFHYYDKDFNNEADTPDNFQSRRPNTSFCFLDIRSPGLGDTAMYLCATSRGVSGIIEQFFGPGTRLTVL.